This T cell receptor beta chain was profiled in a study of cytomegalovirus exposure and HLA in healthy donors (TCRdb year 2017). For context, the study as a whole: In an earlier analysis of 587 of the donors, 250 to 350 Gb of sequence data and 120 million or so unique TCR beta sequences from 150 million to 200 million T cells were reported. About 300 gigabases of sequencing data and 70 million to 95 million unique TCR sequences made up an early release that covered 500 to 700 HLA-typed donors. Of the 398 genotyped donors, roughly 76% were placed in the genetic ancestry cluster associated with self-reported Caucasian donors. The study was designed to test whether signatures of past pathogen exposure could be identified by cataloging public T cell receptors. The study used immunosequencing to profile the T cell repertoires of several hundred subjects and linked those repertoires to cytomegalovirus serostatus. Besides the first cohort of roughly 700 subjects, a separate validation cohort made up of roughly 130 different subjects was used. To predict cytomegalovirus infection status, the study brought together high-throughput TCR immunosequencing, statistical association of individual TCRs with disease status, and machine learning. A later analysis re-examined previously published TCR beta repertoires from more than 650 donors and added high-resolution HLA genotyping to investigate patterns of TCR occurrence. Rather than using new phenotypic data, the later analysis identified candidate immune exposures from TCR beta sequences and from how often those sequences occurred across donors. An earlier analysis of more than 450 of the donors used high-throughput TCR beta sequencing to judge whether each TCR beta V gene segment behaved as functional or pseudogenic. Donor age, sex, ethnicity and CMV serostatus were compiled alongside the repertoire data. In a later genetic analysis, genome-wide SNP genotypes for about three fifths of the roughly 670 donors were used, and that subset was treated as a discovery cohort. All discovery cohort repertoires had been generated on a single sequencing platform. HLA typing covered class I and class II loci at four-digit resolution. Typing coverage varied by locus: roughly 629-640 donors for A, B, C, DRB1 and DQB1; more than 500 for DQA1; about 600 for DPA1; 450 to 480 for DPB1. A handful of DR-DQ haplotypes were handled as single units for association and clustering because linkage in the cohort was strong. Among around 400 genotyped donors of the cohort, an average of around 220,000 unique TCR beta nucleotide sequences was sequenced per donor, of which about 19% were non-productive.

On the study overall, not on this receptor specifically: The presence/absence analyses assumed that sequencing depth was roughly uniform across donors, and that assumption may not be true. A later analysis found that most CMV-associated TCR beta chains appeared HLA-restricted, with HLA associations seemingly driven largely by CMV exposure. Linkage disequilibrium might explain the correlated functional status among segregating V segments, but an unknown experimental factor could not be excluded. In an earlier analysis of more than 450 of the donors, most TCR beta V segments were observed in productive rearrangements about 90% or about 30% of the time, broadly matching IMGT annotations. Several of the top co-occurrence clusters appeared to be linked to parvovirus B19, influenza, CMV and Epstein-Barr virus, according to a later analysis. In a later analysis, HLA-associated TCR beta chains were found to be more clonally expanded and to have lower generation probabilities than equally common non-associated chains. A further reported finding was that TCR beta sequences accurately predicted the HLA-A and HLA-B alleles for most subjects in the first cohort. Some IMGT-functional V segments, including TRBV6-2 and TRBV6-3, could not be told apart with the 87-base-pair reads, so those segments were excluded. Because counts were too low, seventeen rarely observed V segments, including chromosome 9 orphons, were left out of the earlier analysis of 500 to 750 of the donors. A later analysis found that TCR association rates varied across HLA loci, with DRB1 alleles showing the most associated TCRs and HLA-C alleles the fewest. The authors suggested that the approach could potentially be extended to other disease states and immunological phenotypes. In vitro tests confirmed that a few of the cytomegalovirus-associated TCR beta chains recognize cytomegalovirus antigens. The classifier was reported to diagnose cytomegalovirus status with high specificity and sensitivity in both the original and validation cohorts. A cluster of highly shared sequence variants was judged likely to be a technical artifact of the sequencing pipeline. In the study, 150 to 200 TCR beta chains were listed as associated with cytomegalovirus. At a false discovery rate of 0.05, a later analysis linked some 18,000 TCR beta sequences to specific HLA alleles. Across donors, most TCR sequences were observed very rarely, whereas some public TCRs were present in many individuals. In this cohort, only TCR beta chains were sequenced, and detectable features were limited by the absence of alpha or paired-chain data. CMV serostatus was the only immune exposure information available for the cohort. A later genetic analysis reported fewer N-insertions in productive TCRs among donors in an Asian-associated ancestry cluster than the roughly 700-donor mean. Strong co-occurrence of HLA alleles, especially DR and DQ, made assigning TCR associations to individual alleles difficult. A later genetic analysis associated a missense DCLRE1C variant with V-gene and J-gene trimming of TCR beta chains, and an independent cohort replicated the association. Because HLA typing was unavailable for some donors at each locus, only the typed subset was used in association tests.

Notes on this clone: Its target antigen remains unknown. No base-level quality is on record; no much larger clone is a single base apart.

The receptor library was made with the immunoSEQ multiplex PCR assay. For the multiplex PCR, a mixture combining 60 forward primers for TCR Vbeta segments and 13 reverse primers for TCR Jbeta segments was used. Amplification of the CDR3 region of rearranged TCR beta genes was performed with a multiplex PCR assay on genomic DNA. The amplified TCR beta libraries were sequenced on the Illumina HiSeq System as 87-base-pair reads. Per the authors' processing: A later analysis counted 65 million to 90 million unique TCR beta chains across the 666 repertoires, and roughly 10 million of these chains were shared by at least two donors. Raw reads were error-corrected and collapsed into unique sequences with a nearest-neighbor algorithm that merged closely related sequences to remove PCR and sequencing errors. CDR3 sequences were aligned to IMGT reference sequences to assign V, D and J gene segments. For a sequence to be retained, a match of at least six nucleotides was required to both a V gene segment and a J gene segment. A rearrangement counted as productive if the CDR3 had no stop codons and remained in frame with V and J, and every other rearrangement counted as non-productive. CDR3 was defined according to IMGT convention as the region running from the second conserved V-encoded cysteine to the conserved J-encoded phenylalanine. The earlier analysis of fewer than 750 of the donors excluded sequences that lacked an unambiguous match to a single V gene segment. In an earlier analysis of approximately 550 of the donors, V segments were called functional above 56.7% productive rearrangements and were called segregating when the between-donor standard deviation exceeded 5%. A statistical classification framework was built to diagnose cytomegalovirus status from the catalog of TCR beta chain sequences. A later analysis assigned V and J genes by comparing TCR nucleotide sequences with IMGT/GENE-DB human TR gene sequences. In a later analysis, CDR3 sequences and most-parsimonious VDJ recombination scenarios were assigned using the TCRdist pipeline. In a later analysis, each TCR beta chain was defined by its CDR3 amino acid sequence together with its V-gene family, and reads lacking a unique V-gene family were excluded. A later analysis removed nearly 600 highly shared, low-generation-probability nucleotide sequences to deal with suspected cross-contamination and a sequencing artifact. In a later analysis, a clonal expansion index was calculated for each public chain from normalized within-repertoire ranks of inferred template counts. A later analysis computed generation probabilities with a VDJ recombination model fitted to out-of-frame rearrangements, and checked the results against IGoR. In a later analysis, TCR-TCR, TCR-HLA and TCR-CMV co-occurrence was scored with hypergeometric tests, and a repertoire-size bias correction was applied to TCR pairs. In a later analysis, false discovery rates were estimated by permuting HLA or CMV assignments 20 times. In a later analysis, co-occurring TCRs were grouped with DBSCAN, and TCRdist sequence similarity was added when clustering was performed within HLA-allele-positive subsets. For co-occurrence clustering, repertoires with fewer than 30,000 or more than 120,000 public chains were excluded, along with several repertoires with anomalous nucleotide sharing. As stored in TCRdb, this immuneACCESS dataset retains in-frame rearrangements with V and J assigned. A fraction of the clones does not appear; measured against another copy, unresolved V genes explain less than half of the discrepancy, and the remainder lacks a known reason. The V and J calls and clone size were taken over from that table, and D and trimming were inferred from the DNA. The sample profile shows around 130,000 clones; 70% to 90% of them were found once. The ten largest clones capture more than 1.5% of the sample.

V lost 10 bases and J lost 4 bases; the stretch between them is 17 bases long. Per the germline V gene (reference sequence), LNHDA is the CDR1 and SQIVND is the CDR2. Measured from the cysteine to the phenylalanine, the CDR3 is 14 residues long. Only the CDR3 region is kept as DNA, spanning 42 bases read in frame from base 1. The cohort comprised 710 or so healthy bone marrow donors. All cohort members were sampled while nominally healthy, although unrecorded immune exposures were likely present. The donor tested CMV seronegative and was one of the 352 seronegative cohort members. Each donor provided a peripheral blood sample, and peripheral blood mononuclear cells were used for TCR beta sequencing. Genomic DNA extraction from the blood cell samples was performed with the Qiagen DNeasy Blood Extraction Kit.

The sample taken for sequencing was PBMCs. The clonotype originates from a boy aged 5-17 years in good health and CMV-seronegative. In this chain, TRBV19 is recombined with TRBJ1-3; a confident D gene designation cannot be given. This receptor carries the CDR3 CATSPRGYGNTIYF. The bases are TGTGCCACATCGCCCCGGGGTTACGGAAACACCATATATTTT.